This T cell receptor beta chain is from a study of radiation and T cells in renal cell carcinoma. About the study: Nephrectomy followed 15 Gy stereotactic body radiation by 4 weeks.

TCRdb's table, derived via immunoSEQ multiplex PCR, lists solely in-frame clones and lacks some. The sample lists some 75,000 clones, 82% occurring once. A word on this clone: Its target is not known.

Study conclusions and caveats: From baseline, blood top tumor clonotypes peaked at 2 weeks post-radiation. Baseline intratumoral clonotype presence is unknown without pretreatment biopsies.

The time point here: blood 2 weeks post-SBRT. Described treatment: 15 Gy SBRT to primary tumor, nephrectomy 4 weeks later. The tumor was a clear cell renal cell carcinoma. The input for sequencing was blood, taken from a patient whose treatment included radiotherapy and nephrectomy. The TCR originated in a man aged 60-69 years with renal cell carcinoma.

The CDR3 nucleotides read TGCGCCAGCAGCTTGGCGGGGACCCGACCCGAGACCCAGTACTTC. This codes for CASSLAGTRPETQYF. The rearrangement joins TRBV5-1 to TRBJ2-5; D is perhaps TRBD1 or TRBD2 (5 bases each). Per the germline V gene, CDR1 is SGHRS and CDR2 is YFSETQ. This CDR3 has 15 residues. The V end was cut by 0 bases, the J end by 5 bases, with 14 bases between.